Shown below are 31 T cell receptor beta chains from a single sample sequenced in a study of tumor T cells in aggressive B-cell lymphoma. The table came from immunoSEQ multiplex PCR; TCRdb's copy has only in-frame clones and leaves some out. This table holds 7,000 to 9,500 clones, about 85% found once. Sequenced sample: tumor tissue. These receptors came from an adult with diffuse large B cell lymphoma.

CDR3 protein: CASLRGGGTSNYGYTF. Written as DNA, the CDR3 is TGTGCCAGTCTTCGAGGTGGAGGGACCTCTAACTATGGCTACACCTTC. This sequence joins TRBV19 and TRBJ1-2, with D maybe TRBD1 (5 bases). Germline V gene sequence: CDR1 LNHDA, CDR2 SQIVND (reference sequence). The V end was cut by 8 bases, the J end by 0 bases, with 19 bases between. The CDR3 is 16 amino acids.

The CDR3 coding sequence is TGTGCCAGCAGCTCAAGGACAGGTGCCGCCACCGGGGAGCTGTTTTTT. Protein sequence: CASSSRTGAATGELFF. V gene TRBV7-2 combines with J gene TRBJ2-2; 7 bases are shared with TRBD1. Germline trimming cut 4 bases from V and 4 bases from J; bases unmatched to any gene: 9. Germline V CDR1 and CDR2: SGHTA, FQGNSA. This CDR3 is built from 16 residues.

This rearrangement joins TRBV2 to TRBJ2-7; D remains ambiguous. V lost 6 bases to trimming and J lost 2 bases, with 8 bases between them. The CDR3 extends over 12 amino acids. Germline values: CDR1 SNHLY, CDR2 FYNNEI. As DNA, the CDR3 is TGTGCCAGCAGGAAGGAGACCTACGAGCAGTACTTC. This translates into CASRKETYEQYF.

The V gene is TRBV4-1, the J gene TRBJ2-5; perhaps TRBD2 as D (6 bases). The V gene's germline CDR1 is MGHRA and CDR2 YSYEKL. The ends were cut back, 3 bases at V and 2 bases at J, with 13 bases in the middle. This CDR3 is 15 amino acids long. The CDR3 here is CASSHPGGYQETQYF. As DNA, the CDR3 is TGCGCCAGCAGCCATCCTGGGGGGTATCAAGAGACCCAGTACTTC.

The chain couples TRBV10-3 to TRBJ2-7, with 10 bases fitting TRBD1. Germline lookup yields CDR1 ENHRY and CDR2 SYGVKD. This CDR3 is 17 amino acids long. Trimming removed 10 bases from V and 2 bases from J; junction bases left unmatched: 17. CDR3 DNA sequence: TGTGCCACTCTGGTGGGACAGGGGAGGGGAGGCGCCTACGAGCAGTACTTC. Its translation is CATLVGQGRGGAYEQYF.

The chain employs TRBV7-9 and TRBJ2-7; 7 positions match TRBD1. The CDR3 contains 16 residues. V trimming: 5 bases; J trimming: 2 bases; junction bases outside the gene matches: 12. Germline V gene data show CDR1 as SEHNR and CDR2 as FQNEAQ (reference sequence). CDR3: CASSRDRSRNAYEQYF. Written as DNA, the CDR3 is TGTGCCAGCAGCAGGGACAGATCCCGAAATGCCTACGAGCAGTACTTC.

CDR3: CASSWSSGMGETQYF. The CDR3 nucleotides are TGTGCCAGCAGCTGGAGCAGCGGGATGGGGGAGACCCAGTACTTC. The chain couples TRBV5-6 to TRBJ2-5; TRBD2 agrees at 7 bases. The CDR3 is 15 residues long. CDR1 and CDR2 from the germline V gene are SGHDT and YYEEEE. The ends lost 3 bases at V and 5 bases at J; junction bases unmatched: 10.

V gene TRBV4-3 combines with J gene TRBJ1-1; D is possibly TRBD1 (5 bases). Germline V gene lookup returns CDR1 LGHNA and CDR2 YSLEER. The length of the CDR3 is 15 residues. Trimming pared 2 bases from V and 3 bases from J, leaving 13 bases between. The CDR3 nucleotides are TGCGCCAGCAGCCAATATAGTGGGGCCGACACTGAAGCTTTCTTT. It codes for CASSQYSGADTEAFF.

This clone was observed once. This sequence joins TRBV5-1 and TRBJ2-7, with D possibly being TRBD1 (5 bases). V was pared by 0 bases and J by 4 bases, with 14 bases between. The CDR3 sequence is 15 residues long. The V gene's germline CDR1 is SGHRS and CDR2 YFSETQ. The CDR3 DNA is TGCGCCAGCAGCTTGGAAGGGGAATTAGTTTACGAGCAGTACTTC. Translating it yields CASSLEGELVYEQYF. Full variable domain (remainder filled in from reference TRBV5-1 and TRBJ2-7): KAGVTQTPRYLIKTRGQQVTLSCSPISGHRSVSWYQQTPGQGLQFLFEYFSETQRNKGNFPGRFSGRQFSNSRSEMNVSTLELGDSALYLCASSLEGELVYEQYFGPGTRLTVT.

V and J are TRBV5-6 and TRBJ1-5; D gene ambiguous. Trimming pared 1 base from V and 0 bases from J, leaving 5 bases between. Germline-derived CDR1 and CDR2 are SGHDT and YYEEEE. The CDR3 contains 14 residues. The CDR3 protein is CASSLSTSNQPQHF. The CDR3 nucleotides are TGTGCCAGCAGCTTGTCTACTAGCAATCAGCCCCAGCATTTT. Supplemented by reference TRBV5-6 and TRBJ1-5, the full variable domain reads DAGVTQSPTHLIKTRGQQVTLRCSPKSGHDTVSWYQQALGQGPQFIFQYYEEEERQRGNFPDRFSGHQFPNYSSELNVNALLLGDSALYLCASSLSTSNQPQHFGDGTRLSIL.

This sequence joins TRBV5-1 and TRBJ1-1; D is unresolved. CDR1 and CDR2 (germline): SGHRS, YFSETQ. The V and J ends lost 4 bases and 7 bases respectively, with 23 bases between them. The CDR3 contains 16 residues. CDR3 sequence: CASSPMVGSSGFEAFF. In nucleotides, the CDR3 is TGCGCCAGCAGCCCGATGGTGGGATCAAGCGGGTTTGAAGCTTTCTTT.

The rearrangement links TRBV6-5 to TRBJ1-5, with unresolved D. The ends were cut back, 6 bases at V and 4 bases at J, with 10 bases in the middle. Looked up from germline, CDR1 is MNHEY and CDR2 is SVGAGI. The CDR3 runs 13 residues. CDR3 nucleotides: TGTGCCAGCAGCCCTCGAGGTAATCAGCCCCAGCATTTT. It yields the protein CASSPRGNQPQHF.

This clone occurred a few times. The chain uses TRBV28 and TRBJ2-7, with D unresolved. Germline CDR1 is MDHEN and CDR2 is SYDVKM. With 4 bases removed from V and 1 base from J, the gap between germline ends came to 20 bases. CDR3 length equals 17 residues. CDR3 bases: TGTGCCAGCAGTTCCCCCACGGGTGGAGATGAGTCCTACGAGCAGTACTTC. Protein sequence: CASSSPTGGDESYEQYF.

With regard to this clone: Other DNA variants within this sample encode the same CDR3. The J gene is TRBJ1-1, the V gene TRBV5-6; TRBD1 is a possible D gene (5 bases). The V gene's germline CDR1 is SGHDT and CDR2 YYEEEE. The CDR3 is 15 amino acids. Trimming shortened V by 4 bases and J by 0 bases, and 13 bases separated the two germline ends. The CDR3 spells CASSTLTVLNTEAFF. The DNA for the CDR3 is TGTGCCAGCAGCACCTTGACAGTACTGAACACTGAAGCTTTCTTT.

The chain combines TRBV9 with TRBJ2-1; 8 positions agree with TRBD2. The germline gives CDR1 SGDLS, CDR2 YYNGEE. This CDR3 comprises 13 residues. J lost 6 bases, V lost 3 bases, and 2 bases had no gene match. CDR3 sequence: CASSAGGTNEQFF. The CDR3 nucleotides read TGTGCCAGCAGCGCGGGGGGGACCAATGAGCAGTTCTTC.

This chain connects TRBV11-1 to TRBJ2-3; D may be TRBD2 (5 bases). With 3 bases removed from V and 6 bases from J, the gap between germline ends came to 16 bases. The CDR3 runs to 15 residues. From germline, CDR1 is SGHAT and CDR2 FQDESV (reference sequence). CDR3 protein: CASSLSRNIADTQYF. CDR3 coding DNA: TGTGCCAGCAGCTTGTCCCGGAACATAGCGGATACGCAGTATTTT.

This rearrangement joins TRBV19 to TRBJ2-7; D may be TRBD1 (6 bases). Germline V gene data show CDR1 as LNHDA and CDR2 as SQIVND (reference sequence). The CDR3 sequence is 14 residues long. The germline V and J ends were trimmed by 6 bases and 0 bases, with 12 bases remaining between them. The CDR3 DNA sequence: TGTGCCAGTAGCTATGACAGGAGCTCCTACGAGCAGTACTTC. Protein product: CASSYDRSSYEQYF.

V gene TRBV5-1 combines with J gene TRBJ2-7; D may be TRBD1 (6 bases). Trimming took off 1 base at V and 0 bases at J, with 11 bases between the two ends. The CDR3 has 15 amino acids. Germline V gives CDR1 SGHRS, CDR2 YFSETQ. The CDR3 nucleotides read TGCGCCAGCAGCTTGTTGCAGGGGAGCTCCTACGAGCAGTACTTC. Amino acid sequence: CASSLLQGSSYEQYF.

The chain has TRBV9 and TRBJ2-7, with D maybe TRBD1 (6 bases). The V gene lost 3 bases and the J gene lost 0 bases, with 16 bases spanning the gap. The CDR3 is 16 residues long. Looked up from germline, CDR1 is SGDLS and CDR2 is YYNGEE. CDR3 amino acids: CASSDKQGASSYEQYF. Written as DNA, the CDR3 is TGTGCCAGCAGCGATAAACAGGGCGCAAGCTCCTACGAGCAGTACTTC.

The chain combines TRBV4-3 with TRBJ2-2, with TRBD1 matching 9 bases. The CDR3 is 15 amino acids. With V trimmed by 2 bases and J by 7 bases, 5 bases remained unmatched. The V gene's germline CDR1 is LGHNA and CDR2 YSLEER. The CDR3 sequence is CASSQMTGGGGELFF. In nucleotides, the CDR3 is TGCGCCAGCAGCCAAATGACAGGGGGAGGCGGGGAGCTGTTTTTT.

About this clone: Its ends do not fully match the called genes, so a read error is possible. Other DNA sequences of this sample code for an identical CDR3. The chain links TRBV4-1 to TRBJ1-6; the D gene is possibly TRBD1 (6 bases). Germline V gene data show CDR1 as MGHRA and CDR2 as YSYEKL. This CDR3 is built from 17 residues. CDR3 bases: TGCGCCAGCAGCCAAGCTCCCGGACAGTCCTATAATTCACCTCTCCACTTT. Translation gives CASSQAPGQSYNSPLHF.

V usage is TRBV7-2 and J usage is TRBJ1-1, with 9 bases that match TRBD1. The V and J ends lost 4 bases and 4 bases, in that order; junction bases with no gene match: 4. The CDR3 extends over 14 amino acids. Germline assignment: CDR1 SGHTA and CDR2 FQGNSA. The CDR3 nucleotides read TGTGCCAGCAGCTCCCGGGGACAGGGCACTGAAGCTTTCTTT. Protein product: CASSSRGQGTEAFF.

The chain carries TRBV7-3 and TRBJ2-3; TRBD2 aligns across 11 bases. V lost 1 base and J lost 4; bases outside the gene matches: 4. The germline V gene has CDR1 SGHTA and CDR2 FQGTGA. The CDR3 length is 16 residues. The DNA for the CDR3 is TGTGCCAGCAGCTTAAGTAGCGGGGGGGCCCCAGATACGCAGTATTTT. This translates into CASSLSSGGAPDTQYF.

V gene TRBV5-1 combines with J gene TRBJ1-1; D unresolved. Germline values: CDR1 SGHRS, CDR2 YFSETQ. CDR3 length: 13 residues. Trimming took off 3 bases at V and 1 base at J, with 7 bases between the two ends. The CDR3 DNA reads TGCGCCAGCAGCTCCCTAGGGAACACTGAAGCTTTCTTT. Translation: CASSSLGNTEAFF. The full variable domain, completed using reference TRBV5-1 and TRBJ1-1, is KAGVTQTPRYLIKTRGQQVTLSCSPISGHRSVSWYQQTPGQGLQFLFEYFSETQRNKGNFPGRFSGRQFSNSRSEMNVSTLELGDSALYLCASSSLGNTEAFFGQGTRLTVV.

This clone was recorded a few times. The chain employs TRBV5-1 and TRBJ2-7; D is undetermined. The CDR3 is 12 amino acids. CDR1 is SGHRS, CDR2 YFSETQ, per germline. V lost 0 bases to trimming and J lost 5 bases, with 6 bases between them. The DNA of the CDR3 is TGCGCCAGCAGCTTGGCCCGGGACGAGCAGTACTTC. Residues: CASSLARDEQYF.

The chain carries TRBV5-4 and TRBJ2-7, with 8 nucleotides matching TRBD1. This CDR3 contains 14 residues. Germline V gene data show CDR1 as SGHNT and CDR2 as YYREEE (reference sequence). Losses at the gene ends were 2 bases for V and 6 bases for J; bases not matched to a gene: 7. Here the CDR3 DNA reads TGTGCCAGCAGCTTCCCGGGACAGGAGAGCGAGCAGTACTTC. Residues: CASSFPGQESEQYF.

This clone was recorded once. The CDR3 loop reads CASSLEVLRGAQETQYF. The DNA of the CDR3 is TGTGCCAGCAGCTTGGAGGTCCTGCGGGGGGCCCAAGAGACCCAGTACTTC. This chain connects TRBV5-6 to TRBJ2-5; 8 nucleotides align to TRBD2. The J segment lost 1 base and the V segment lost 0 bases, leaving 8 bases of the junction unmatched. Germline V gene lookup returns CDR1 SGHDT and CDR2 YYEEEE. The CDR3 totals 17 residues.

The chain carries TRBV19 and TRBJ1-1; D gene ambiguous. The germline V and J ends were trimmed by 4 bases and 1 base, with 13 bases remaining between them. CDR3 length equals 15 residues. The germline V gene has CDR1 LNHDA and CDR2 SQIVND (reference sequence). The CDR3 spells CASSTRPGTNTEAFF. The DNA of the CDR3 is TGTGCCAGTAGTACCCGGCCAGGTACGAACACTGAAGCTTTCTTT.

This chain joins TRBV19 and TRBJ2-3; TRBD2 matches 7 bases. The CDR3 is 15 amino acids. V shed 3 bases, J shed 2 bases, and the junction held 5 bases outside the gene matches. In germline, CDR1 is LNHDA, CDR2 SQIVND (reference sequence). Written as DNA, the CDR3 is TGTGCCAGTAGTATCAGGAGCGGGGCCACAGATACGCAGTATTTT. It is translated as CASSIRSGATDTQYF.

The chain has TRBV27 and TRBJ2-1; TRBD1 matches 9 bases. Germline assignment: CDR1 MNHEY and CDR2 SMNVEV (reference sequence). This CDR3 region has 15 residues. Germline trimming cut 2 bases from V and 4 bases from J; bases unmatched to any gene: 3. The DNA of the CDR3 is TGTGCCAGCAGTTTACGCGGGACAGGGTACAATGAGCAGTTCTTC. This encodes CASSLRGTGYNEQFF.

This CDR3 is CASSASGQPNYGYTF. The CDR3 nucleotides are TGTGCCAGCAGCGCCTCGGGACAGCCAAACTATGGCTACACCTTC. The chain employs TRBV9 and TRBJ1-2, with 7 bases matching TRBD1. The CDR3 loop spans 15 amino acids. V was clipped by 3 bases and J by 2 bases; unmatched bases: 7. Per germline, CDR1 SGDLS and CDR2 YYNGEE.